The 24 T cell receptor beta chains reported below all come from one sample, sequenced in a study of siplizumab effects on memory and regulatory T cells. TCRdb keeps only in-frame clones here, not all; method: immunoSEQ multiplex PCR. This table holds about 64,000 clones, 96% found once. The sample consisted of naive CD8+ T cells sorted from blood. All receptors come from a human donor in good health.

A single count supports this clone. The genes are TRBV7-9 and TRBJ1-1, with TRBD1 matching 8 bases. Germline V lookup: CDR1 SEHNR, CDR2 FQNEAQ (reference sequence). The CDR3 loop spans 15 amino acids. The J segment lost 4 bases and the V segment lost 2 bases, leaving 6 bases of the junction unmatched. The CDR3 DNA sequence: TGTGCCAGCAGCTTACCGGACAGGGTGGGCACTGAAGCTTTCTTT. Translating gives CASSLPDRVGTEAFF.

V gene TRBV27 combines with J gene TRBJ2-1; 12 bases line up with TRBD2. The CDR3 extends over 14 amino acids. Germline values: CDR1 MNHEY, CDR2 SMNVEV (reference sequence). Unmatched junction bases numbered 1, after V lost 4 bases and J lost 6 bases. In DNA, the CDR3 is TGTGCCAGCAGTTGGACTAGCGGGGTCAATGAGCAGTTCTTC. This sequence encodes CASSWTSGVNEQFF.

V and J are TRBV6-4 and TRBJ2-6; no clear D gene. V lost 0 bases and J 3 bases, leaving 0 bases between the germline ends. Germline V gene sequence: CDR1 MRHNA, CDR2 SNTAGT. This CDR3 is 13 amino acids long. This CDR3 is CASSDSGANVLTF. The CDR3 DNA reads TGTGCCAGCAGTGACTCTGGGGCCAACGTCCTGACTTTC.

V and J are TRBV19 and TRBJ2-3; D not resolved. The CDR3 has 13 residues. Trimming removed 9 bases at V and 3 bases at J, with 13 bases between. The germline V gene encodes CDR1 LNHDA and CDR2 SQIVND (reference sequence). CDR3 loop: CASQEIWTDTQYF. CDR3 nucleotides: TGTGCCAGCCAGGAAATTTGGACAGATACGCAGTATTTT.

This clone was observed once. V usage is TRBV14 and J usage is TRBJ2-4; 7 bases map to TRBD1. The V gene's germline CDR1 is SGHDN and CDR2 FVKESK. With V trimmed by 0 bases and J by 13 bases, 6 bases remained unmatched. The CDR3 is 13 amino acids. The CDR3 coding sequence is TGTGCCAGCAGCCAAGATAGGGGACAGCCCCAGTACTTC. This translates into CASSQDRGQPQYF.

About this clone: At one boundary the junction diverges from the germline segment, which might be a read error. V gene TRBV9 combines with J gene TRBJ1-1; 8 bases map to TRBD1. CDR3 length: 11 residues. CDR1 and CDR2 (germline): SGDLS, YYNGEE. Here the CDR3 reads CASSPGGQAYF. The CDR3 nucleotides read TGTGCCAGCAGCCCTGGGGGACAGGCCTACTTT.

The chain has TRBV9 and TRBJ2-3, with TRBD2 matching 7 bases. Germline V lookup: CDR1 SGDLS, CDR2 YYNGEE. The CDR3 has 16 amino acids. V shed 3 bases and J 2 bases; nucleotides not matched to a gene: 9. CDR3 DNA: TGTGCCAGCAGCGCCGGGGGGACTACCCACACAGATACGCAGTATTTT. It is translated as CASSAGGTTHTDTQYF.

This clone occurred a few times. The chain has TRBV11-2 and TRBJ2-2; a weak D match, TRBD1 (5 bases). This CDR3 is 16 amino acids long. Trimming took off 1 base at V and 4 bases at J, with 13 bases between the two ends. The germline gives CDR1 SGHAT, CDR2 FQNNGV. CDR3 sequence reads: CASSLVSTGPTGELFF. The CDR3 nucleotides are TGTGCCAGCAGCTTAGTTAGTACAGGACCCACCGGGGAGCTGTTTTTT. Full variable domain (missing parts from reference TRBV11-2 and TRBJ2-2): EAGVAQSPRYKIIEKRQSVAFWCNPISGHATLYWYQQILGQGPKLLIQFQNNGVVDDSQLPKDRFSAERLKGVDSTLKIQPAKLEDSAVYLCASSLVSTGPTGELFFGEGSRLTVL.

The chain carries TRBV5-6 and TRBJ1-6; no clear D gene. Germline V CDR1 and CDR2: SGHDT, YYEEEE. Trimming shortened V by 4 bases and J by 7 bases, and 12 bases separated the two germline ends. This CDR3 comprises 14 residues. For the CDR3, the DNA is TGTGCCAGCAGCATCCGGACGGTAAATTCACCCCTCCACTTT. Its protein product is CASSIRTVNSPLHF.

The rearrangement links TRBV28 to TRBJ1-2, with D possibly TRBD1 on 5 matching bases. V shed 3 bases and J shed 4 bases, with 9 bases lying between them. The germline V gene has CDR1 MDHEN and CDR2 SYDVKM. This CDR3 is 13 amino acids long. The CDR3 bases are TGTGCCAGCAGTTTTGGGGGTTCCTATGGCTACACCTTC. This codes for CASSFGGSYGYTF.

This clone has more than one count but fewer than ten. The chain uses TRBV9 and TRBJ1-5; D is possibly TRBD1 (6 bases). Trimming cost V 3 bases and J 4 bases, with 14 bases left between them. The germline CDR1 and CDR2 sequences are SGDLS and YYNGEE. The CDR3 has 15 amino acids. The CDR3 reads CASSGGPQGNQPQHF. CDR3 DNA: TGTGCCAGCAGCGGGGGCCCACAGGGTAATCAGCCCCAGCATTTT.

CDR3 amino acids: CAWSVENEQYF. The CDR3 nucleotides are TGTGCCTGGAGTGTGGAGAACGAGCAGTACTTC. The chain joins TRBV30 to TRBJ2-7, with unresolved D. Germline values: CDR1 GTSNPN, CDR2 SVGIG (reference sequence). V was clipped by 0 bases and J by 5 bases, with 5 bases between them. The CDR3 spans 11 residues.

DNA for the CDR3: TGTGCCAGCAGCTATGGCGGGGGGCCGTATACGCAGTATTTT. It yields the protein CASSYGGGPYTQYF. The chain has TRBV11-2 and TRBJ2-3; 8 bases line up with TRBD2. The V segment lost 4 bases and the J segment 7 bases; nucleotides outside the gene matches: 7. The germline CDR1 and CDR2 sequences are SGHAT and FQNNGV. The CDR3 is made up of 14 amino acids. The complete variable domain, with remaining parts taken from reference TRBV11-2 and TRBJ2-3, reads EAGVAQSPRYKIIEKRQSVAFWCNPISGHATLYWYQQILGQGPKLLIQFQNNGVVDDSQLPKDRFSAERLKGVDSTLKIQPAKLEDSAVYLCASSYGGGPYTQYFGPGTRLTVL.

The rearrangement uses TRBV11-2 and TRBJ2-7, with TRBD1 identical over 12 bases. CDR3 length: 14 residues. V shed 3 bases and J 5 bases; nucleotides not matched to a gene: 2. CDR1 and CDR2 from the germline V gene are SGHAT and FQNNGV. In DNA form, the CDR3 reads TGTGCCAGCAGCTTCGGGACAGGGGGCCACGAGCAGTACTTC. Protein sequence: CASSFGTGGHEQYF.

The J gene is TRBJ2-3, the V gene TRBV9; D gene ambiguous. The CDR3 loop spans 14 amino acids. Germline CDR1 reads SGDLS; CDR2 reads YYNGEE. The ends were cut back, 4 bases at V and 10 bases at J, with 19 bases in the middle. For the CDR3, the DNA is TGTGCCAGCAGCCCCCGCGGCCTCGAGTTAGCGCAGTATTTT. Its protein is CASSPRGLELAQYF.

The chain uses TRBV4-1 and TRBJ2-3; 8 bases agree with TRBD2. The germline gives CDR1 MGHRA, CDR2 YSYEKL. V was pared by 5 bases and J by 1 base, with 11 bases of the junction left unmatched. The CDR3 is 17 residues long. The CDR3 DNA reads as TGCGCCAGCAGCTACATGGTTAGCGGGGACGGCACAGATACGCAGTATTTT. This codes for CASSYMVSGDGTDTQYF.

The chain uses TRBV6-5 and TRBJ2-3; TRBD1 aligns across 7 bases. Germline CDR1 is MNHEY and CDR2 is SVGAGI. V lost 2 bases, J lost 3 bases, and 2 bases stayed unmatched. The CDR3 is made up of 14 amino acids. CDR3: CASSYRQGTDTQYF. In DNA, the CDR3 is TGTGCCAGCAGTTACAGACAGGGTACAGATACGCAGTATTTT.

CDR3 DNA: TGTGCCAGCAGCCATCGGGAAGGGAAAGAAAAACTGTTTTTT. The encoded protein is CASSHREGKEKLFF. This sequence joins TRBV7-9 and TRBJ1-4; no reliable D call. The V end lost 5 bases, the J end lost 8 bases, and 15 bases lay between the germline ends. The CDR3 has 14 amino acids. Germline values: CDR1 SEHNR, CDR2 FQNEAQ (reference sequence).

The rearrangement joins TRBV7-6 to TRBJ2-7; no definite D call. V was cut by 8 bases and J by 5 bases, with 10 bases left in between. This CDR3 spans 11 amino acids. CDR1 is SGHVS, CDR2 FNYEAQ, per germline. This chain's CDR3 is CASGKPDEQYF. The CDR3 DNA reads as TGTGCCAGCGGGAAACCGGACGAGCAGTACTTC.

This chain uses TRBV10-2 with TRBJ2-1; D may be TRBD1 or TRBD2 (5 bases each). The ends were cut back, 4 bases at V and 9 bases at J, with 19 bases in the middle. In germline, CDR1 is WSHSY, CDR2 SAAADI. The CDR3 runs 15 residues. The CDR3 region has the DNA TGCGCCAGCAGTGGTCTGGGGACGAGTAATGGTGAGCAGTTCTTC. This gives the protein CASSGLGTSNGEQFF.

The rearrangement uses TRBV27 and TRBJ2-7; no definite D call. CDR1 is MNHEY, CDR2 SMNVEV, per germline (reference sequence). The CDR3 runs to 13 residues. Between the trimmed V and J ends, which lost 5 bases and 0 bases, there was a span of 8 bases. Here the CDR3 DNA reads TGTGCCAGCAGTCCCGACACCTCCTACGAGCAGTACTTC. This sequence encodes CASSPDTSYEQYF.

The chain employs TRBV7-9 and TRBJ2-3, with TRBD2 matching over 11 bases. J gave up 4 bases and V 7 bases, and 7 bases lay outside the gene matches. CDR1 is SEHNR, CDR2 FQNEAQ, per germline (reference sequence). This CDR3 contains 15 residues. The CDR3 DNA sequence: TGTGCCAGCACTCAGGTTAGCGGGGGGGCAGATACGCAGTATTTT. Translating gives CASTQVSGGADTQYF. Looking up the rest from reference TRBV7-9 and TRBJ2-3 gives the full variable domain: DTGVSQNPRHKITKRGQNVTFRCDPISEHNRLYWYRQTLGQGPEFLTYFQNEAQLEKSRLLSDRFSAERPKGSFSTLEIQRTEQGDSAMYLCASTQVSGGADTQYFGPGTRLTVL.

The CDR3 region is CASSLGLAGGTGELFF. The CDR3 DNA is TGCGCCAGCAGCTTAGGCCTAGCGGGGGGCACCGGGGAGCTGTTTTTT. The J gene is TRBJ2-2, the V gene TRBV5-1, with 11 nucleotides matching TRBD2. CDR3 size: 16 residues. Germline CDR1 SGHRS, CDR2 YFSETQ. The V segment lost 2 bases and the J segment 4 bases; nucleotides outside the gene matches: 4.

The chain couples TRBV19 to TRBJ1-2; D call uncertain. The ends were cut back, 0 bases at V and 4 bases at J, with 9 bases in the middle. CDR1 is LNHDA, CDR2 SQIVND, per germline (reference sequence). The CDR3 covers 14 residues. The CDR3 spells CASSIDPGSYGYTF. The CDR3 nucleotides read TGTGCCAGTAGTATAGATCCCGGCAGCTATGGCTACACCTTC.